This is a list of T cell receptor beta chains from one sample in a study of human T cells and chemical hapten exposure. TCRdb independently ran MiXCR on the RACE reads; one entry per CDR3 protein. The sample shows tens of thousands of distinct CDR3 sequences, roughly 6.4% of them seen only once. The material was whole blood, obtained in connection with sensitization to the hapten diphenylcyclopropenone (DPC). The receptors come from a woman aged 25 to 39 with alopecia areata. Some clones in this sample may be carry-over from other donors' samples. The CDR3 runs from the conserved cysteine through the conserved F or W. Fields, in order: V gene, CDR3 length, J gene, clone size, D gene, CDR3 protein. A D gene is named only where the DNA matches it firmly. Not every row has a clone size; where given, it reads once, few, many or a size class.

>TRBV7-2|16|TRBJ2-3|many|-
CASSLVGADGTDTQYF
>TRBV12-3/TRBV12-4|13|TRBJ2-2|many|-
CASSHQVTGELFF
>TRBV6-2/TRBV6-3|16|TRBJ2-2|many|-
CASSERDTLIAGELFF
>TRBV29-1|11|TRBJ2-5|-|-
CSVGQQETQYF
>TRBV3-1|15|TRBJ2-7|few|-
CASSPWAGDPYEQYF
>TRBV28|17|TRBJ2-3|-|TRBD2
CASSPIPSGGAPDTQYF
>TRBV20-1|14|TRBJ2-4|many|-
CSARAIGPKNIQYF
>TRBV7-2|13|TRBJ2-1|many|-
CASSLGLGNEQFF
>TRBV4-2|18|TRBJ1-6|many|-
CASSQEPRRNLYNSPLHF
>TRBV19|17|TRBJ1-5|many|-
CASKADLTVYSNQPQHF
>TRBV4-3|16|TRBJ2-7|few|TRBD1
CASSQDWGGQGYEQYF
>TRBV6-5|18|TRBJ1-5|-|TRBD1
CASSYSAPRTGSNQPQHF
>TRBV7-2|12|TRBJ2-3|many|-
CASSPYTDTQYF
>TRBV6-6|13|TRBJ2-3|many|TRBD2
CASEELAPGTQYF
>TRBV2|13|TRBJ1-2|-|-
CASSDAAGHGYTF
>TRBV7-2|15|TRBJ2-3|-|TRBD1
CASSSGQGDTDTQYF
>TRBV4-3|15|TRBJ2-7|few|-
CASSQDSVPGSEQYF
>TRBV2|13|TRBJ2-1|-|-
CASTGQKFNEQFF
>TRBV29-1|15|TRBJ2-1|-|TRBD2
CSAGAGAPAGNEQFF
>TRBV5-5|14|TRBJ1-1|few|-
CASSLAGFHTEAFF
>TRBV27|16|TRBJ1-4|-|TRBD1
CASSLLVGQGAGKLFF
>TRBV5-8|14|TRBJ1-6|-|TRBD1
CASSLDRGNSPLHF
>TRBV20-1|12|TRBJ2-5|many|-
CSAPVGDETQYF
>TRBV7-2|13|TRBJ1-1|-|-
CASSPLDGGGAFF
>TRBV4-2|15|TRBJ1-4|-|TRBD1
CASSLGTGSNEKLFF
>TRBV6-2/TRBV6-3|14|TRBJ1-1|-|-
CASTRRLGNTEAFF